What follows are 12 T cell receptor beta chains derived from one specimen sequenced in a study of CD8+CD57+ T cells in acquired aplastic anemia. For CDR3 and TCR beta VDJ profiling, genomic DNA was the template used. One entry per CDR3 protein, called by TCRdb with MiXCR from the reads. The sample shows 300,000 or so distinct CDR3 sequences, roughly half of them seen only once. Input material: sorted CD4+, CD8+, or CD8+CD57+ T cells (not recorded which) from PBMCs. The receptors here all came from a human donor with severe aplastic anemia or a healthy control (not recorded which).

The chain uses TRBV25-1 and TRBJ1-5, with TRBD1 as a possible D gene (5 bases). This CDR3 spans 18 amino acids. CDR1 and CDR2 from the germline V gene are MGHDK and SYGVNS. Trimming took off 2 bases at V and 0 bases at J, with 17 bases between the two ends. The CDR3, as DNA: TGTGCCAGCAGTGAACGCAGCAAGGGACCGATTAGCAATCAGCCCCAGCATTTT. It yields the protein CASSERSKGPISNQPQHF.

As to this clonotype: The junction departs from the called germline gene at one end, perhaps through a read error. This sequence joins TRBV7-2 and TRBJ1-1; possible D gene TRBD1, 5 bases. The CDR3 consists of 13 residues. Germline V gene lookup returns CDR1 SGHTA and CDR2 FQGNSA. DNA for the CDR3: TGTGCCACCAGCGGGGGATTATATGCTGAAGCTTTCTTT. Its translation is CATSGGLYAEAFF. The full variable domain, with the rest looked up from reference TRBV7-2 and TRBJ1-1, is GAGVSQSPSNKVTEKGKDVELRCDPISGHTALYWYRQSLGQGLEFLIYFQGNSAPDKSGLPSDRFSAERTGGSVSTLTIQRTQQEDSAVYLCATSGGLYAEAFFGQGTRLTVV.

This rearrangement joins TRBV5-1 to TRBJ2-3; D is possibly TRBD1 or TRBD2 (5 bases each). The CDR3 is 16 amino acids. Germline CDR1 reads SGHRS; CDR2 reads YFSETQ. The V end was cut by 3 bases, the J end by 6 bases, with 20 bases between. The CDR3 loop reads CASSSLSLGTGDTQYF. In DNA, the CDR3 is TGCGCCAGCAGCTCCCTGAGCCTGGGGACGGGGGATACGCAGTATTTT.

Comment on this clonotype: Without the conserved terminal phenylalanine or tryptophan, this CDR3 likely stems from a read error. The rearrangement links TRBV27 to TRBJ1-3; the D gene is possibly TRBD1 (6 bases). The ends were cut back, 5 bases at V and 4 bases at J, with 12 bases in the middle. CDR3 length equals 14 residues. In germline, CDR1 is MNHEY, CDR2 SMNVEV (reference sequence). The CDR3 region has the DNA TGTGCCAGCAGTGTAACAGGGTTCGGAAACACCATATATCTT. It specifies CASSVTGFGNTIYL.

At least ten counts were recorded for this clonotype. The CDR3 nucleotides read TGTGCCAGCAGACCGACAGGGGTTAGGAAAGAGACCCAGTACTTC. Protein product: CASRPTGVRKETQYF. The chain recombines TRBV5-6 with TRBJ2-5, with 8 bases matching TRBD1. Germline values: CDR1 SGHDT, CDR2 YYEEEE. V lost 5 bases and J lost 3; bases outside the gene matches: 9. The length of the CDR3 is 15 residues.

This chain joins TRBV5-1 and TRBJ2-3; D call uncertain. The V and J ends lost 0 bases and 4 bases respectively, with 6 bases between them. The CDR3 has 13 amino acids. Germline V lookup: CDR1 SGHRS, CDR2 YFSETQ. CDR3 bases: TGCGCCAGCAGCTTGGATGGCTCAGATACGCAGTATTTT. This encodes CASSLDGSDTQYF.

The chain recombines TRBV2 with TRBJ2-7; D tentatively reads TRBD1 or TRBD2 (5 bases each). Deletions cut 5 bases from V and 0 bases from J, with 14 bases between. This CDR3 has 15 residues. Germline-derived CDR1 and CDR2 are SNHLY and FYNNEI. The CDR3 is CASSYRGAYSYEQYF. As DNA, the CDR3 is TGTGCCAGCAGTTATCGAGGGGCGTACTCCTACGAGCAGTACTTC.

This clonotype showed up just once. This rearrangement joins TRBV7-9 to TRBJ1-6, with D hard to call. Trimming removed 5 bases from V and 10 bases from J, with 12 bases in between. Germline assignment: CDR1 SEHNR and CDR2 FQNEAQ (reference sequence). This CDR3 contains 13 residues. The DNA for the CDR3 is TGTGCCAGCAGCCCGGACTTATCCTCACCCCTCCACTTT. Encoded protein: CASSPDLSSPLHF.

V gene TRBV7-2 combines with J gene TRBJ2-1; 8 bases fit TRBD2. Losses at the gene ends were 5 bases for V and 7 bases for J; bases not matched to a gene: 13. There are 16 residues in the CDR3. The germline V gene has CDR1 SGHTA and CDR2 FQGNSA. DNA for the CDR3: TGTGCCAGCAGCCCCTTCGGGCGGGGGGCGGGGAATGAGCAGTTCTTC. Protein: CASSPFGRGAGNEQFF.

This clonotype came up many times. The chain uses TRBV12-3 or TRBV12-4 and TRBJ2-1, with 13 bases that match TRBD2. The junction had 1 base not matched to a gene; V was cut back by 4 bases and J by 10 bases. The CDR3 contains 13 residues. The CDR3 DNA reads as TGTGCCAGCAGTTGGGGACTAGCGGGGGAGCAGTTCTTC. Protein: CASSWGLAGEQFF.

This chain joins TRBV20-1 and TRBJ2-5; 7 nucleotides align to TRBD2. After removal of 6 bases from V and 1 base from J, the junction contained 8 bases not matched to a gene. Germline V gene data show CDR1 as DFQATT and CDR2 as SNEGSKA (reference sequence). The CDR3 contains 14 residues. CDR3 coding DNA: TGCAGTGCCCGACTAGCAGACCTCCAAGAGACCCAGTACTTC. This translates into CSARLADLQETQYF.

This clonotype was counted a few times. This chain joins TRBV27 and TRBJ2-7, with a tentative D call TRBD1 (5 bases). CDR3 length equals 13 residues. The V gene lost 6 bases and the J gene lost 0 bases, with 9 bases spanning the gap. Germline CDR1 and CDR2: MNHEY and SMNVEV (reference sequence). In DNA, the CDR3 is TGTGCCAGCAGACGACAGAGCTCCTACGAGCAGTACTTC. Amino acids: CASRRQSSYEQYF.